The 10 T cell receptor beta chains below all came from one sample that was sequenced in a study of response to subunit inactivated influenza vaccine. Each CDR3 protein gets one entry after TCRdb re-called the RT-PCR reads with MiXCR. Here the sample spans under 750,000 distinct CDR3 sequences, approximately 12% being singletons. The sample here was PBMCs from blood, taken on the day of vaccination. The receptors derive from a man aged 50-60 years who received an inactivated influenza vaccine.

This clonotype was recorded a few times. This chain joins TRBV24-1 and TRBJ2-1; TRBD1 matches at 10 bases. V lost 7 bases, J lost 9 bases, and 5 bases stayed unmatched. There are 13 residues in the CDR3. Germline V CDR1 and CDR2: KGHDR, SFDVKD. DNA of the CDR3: TGTGCCACCAGAGGGACAGGGGAAGGTGAGCAGTTCTTC. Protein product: CATRGTGEGEQFF.

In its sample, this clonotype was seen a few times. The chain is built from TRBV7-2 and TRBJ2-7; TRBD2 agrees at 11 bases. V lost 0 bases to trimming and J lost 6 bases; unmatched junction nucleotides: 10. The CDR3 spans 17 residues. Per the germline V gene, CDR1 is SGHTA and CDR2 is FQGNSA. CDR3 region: CASSLAPIAGGPSEQYF. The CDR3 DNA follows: TGTGCCAGCAGCTTAGCGCCCATAGCGGGGGGGCCCTCCGAGCAGTACTTC.

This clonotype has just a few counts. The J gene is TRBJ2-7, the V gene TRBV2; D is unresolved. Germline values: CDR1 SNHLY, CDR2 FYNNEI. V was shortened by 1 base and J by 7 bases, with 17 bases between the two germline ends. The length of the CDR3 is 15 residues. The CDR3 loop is CASSEGVGATGEQYF. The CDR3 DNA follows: TGTGCCAGCAGTGAAGGTGTGGGTGCAACCGGAGAGCAGTACTTC.

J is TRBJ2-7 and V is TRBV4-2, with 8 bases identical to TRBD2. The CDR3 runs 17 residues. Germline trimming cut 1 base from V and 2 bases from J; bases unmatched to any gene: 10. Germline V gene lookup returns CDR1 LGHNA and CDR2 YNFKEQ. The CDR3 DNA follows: TGTGCCAGCAGCCAAGCGGGAGCGGGGGCCTTAACCTACGAGCAGTACTTC. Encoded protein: CASSQAGAGALTYEQYF.

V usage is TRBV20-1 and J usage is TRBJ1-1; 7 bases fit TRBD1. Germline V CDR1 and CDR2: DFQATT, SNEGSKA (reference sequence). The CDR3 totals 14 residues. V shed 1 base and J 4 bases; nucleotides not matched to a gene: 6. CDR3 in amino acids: CSARAGGGVTEAFF. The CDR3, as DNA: TGCAGTGCTAGAGCAGGGGGTGGGGTCACTGAAGCTTTCTTT.

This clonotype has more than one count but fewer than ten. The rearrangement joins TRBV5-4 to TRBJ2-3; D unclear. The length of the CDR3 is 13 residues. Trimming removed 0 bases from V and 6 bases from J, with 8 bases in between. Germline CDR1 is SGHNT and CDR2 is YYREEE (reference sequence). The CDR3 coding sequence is TGTGCCAGCAGCTTGGATATGGGGGATACGCAGTATTTT. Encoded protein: CASSLDMGDTQYF. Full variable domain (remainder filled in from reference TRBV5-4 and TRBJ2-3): ETGVTQSPTHLIKTRGQQVTLRCSSQSGHNTVSWYQQALGQGPQFIFQYYREEENGRGNFPPRFSGLQFPNYSSELNVNALELDDSALYLCASSLDMGDTQYFGPGTRLTVL.

This chain's CDR3 is CASSHRTGPTGELFF. CDR3 DNA sequence: TGTGCCAGCAGCCATCGGACAGGGCCCACCGGGGAGCTGTTTTTT. The chain links TRBV7-9 to TRBJ2-2; TRBD1 aligns across 8 bases. Looked up from germline, CDR1 is SEHNR and CDR2 is FQNEAQ (reference sequence). Unmatched junction bases numbered 6, after V lost 5 bases and J lost 4 bases. The CDR3 loop spans 15 amino acids.

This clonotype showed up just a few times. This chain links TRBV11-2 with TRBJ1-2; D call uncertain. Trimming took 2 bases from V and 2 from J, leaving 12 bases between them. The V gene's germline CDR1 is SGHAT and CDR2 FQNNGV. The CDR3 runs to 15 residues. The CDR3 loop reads CASSLSGIQNYGYTF. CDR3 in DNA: TGTGCCAGCAGCTTATCGGGGATTCAGAACTATGGCTACACCTTC.

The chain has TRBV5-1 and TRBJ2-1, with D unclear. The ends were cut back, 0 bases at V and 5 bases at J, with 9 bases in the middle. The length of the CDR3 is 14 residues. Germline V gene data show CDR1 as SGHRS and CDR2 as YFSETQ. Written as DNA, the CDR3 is TGCGCCAGCAGCTTGGTCCCAGGTGACAATGAGCAGTTCTTC. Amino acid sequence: CASSLVPGDNEQFF.

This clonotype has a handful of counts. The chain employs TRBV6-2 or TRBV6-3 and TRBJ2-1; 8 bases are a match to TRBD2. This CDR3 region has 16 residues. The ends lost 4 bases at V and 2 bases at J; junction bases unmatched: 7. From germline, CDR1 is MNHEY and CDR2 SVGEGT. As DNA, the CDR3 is TGTGCCAGCAGTTCACCAATAGCGGGGACCTACAATGAGCAGTTCTTC. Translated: CASSSPIAGTYNEQFF.